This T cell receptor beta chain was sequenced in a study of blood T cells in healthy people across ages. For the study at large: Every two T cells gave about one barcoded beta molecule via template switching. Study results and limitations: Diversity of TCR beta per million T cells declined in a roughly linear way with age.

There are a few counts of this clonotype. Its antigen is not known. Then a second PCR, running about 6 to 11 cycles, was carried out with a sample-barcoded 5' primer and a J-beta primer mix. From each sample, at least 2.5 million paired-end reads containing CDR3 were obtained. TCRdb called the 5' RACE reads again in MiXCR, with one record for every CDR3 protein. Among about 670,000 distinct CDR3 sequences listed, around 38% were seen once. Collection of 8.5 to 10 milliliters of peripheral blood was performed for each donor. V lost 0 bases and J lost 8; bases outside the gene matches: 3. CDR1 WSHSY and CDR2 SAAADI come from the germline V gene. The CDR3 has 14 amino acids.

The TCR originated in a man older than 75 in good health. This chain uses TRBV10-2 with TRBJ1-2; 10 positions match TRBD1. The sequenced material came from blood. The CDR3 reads CASSESRDRGGYTF. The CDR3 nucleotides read TGCGCCAGCAGTGAGTCCCGGGACAGGGGCGGCTACACCTTC.